Given below is one T cell receptor (beta chain) in context. Its antigen is not yet known. Base qualities are not provided; no much larger clone lies one nucleotide away. The data belong to a study of tumor and adjacent non-tumor tissue in lung cancer (dated by TCRdb to between 2017 and 2018). Study-wide context: By cancer type, the cohort comprised 12 adenocarcinoma patients, 2 squamous cell carcinoma patients and 1 small cell lung cancer patient. The approximately 15 patients were aged about 31 to 85 years, included 10 men and 5 women, and had TNM stage I to III disease. In total, sequencing yielded approximately 130,000,000 productive TCRbeta reads, which works out to an average of about 3.9 million reads per sample. The study compared bulk TCRbeta repertoires between lung tumor tissue and matched distant non-tumor lung tissue from more than twelve lung cancer patients. For each patient, one tumor sample and one normal lung sample were taken, giving about 29 paired specimens that underwent TCRbeta CDR3 sequencing. The research as a whole found: Tumor tissue showed significantly higher TCR diversity (inverse Simpson) than normal lung tissue, at about 410 vs 180 (P = 0.0075, Mann-Whitney U test). The sequencing platform is not named in the methods, and unique molecular identifiers are not mentioned. Because peripheral blood was not sequenced, the blood TCRbeta repertoires of the lung cancer patients in the study went unexamined. The top 100 clones made up a significantly larger cumulative share of the repertoire in normal lung than in tumor tissue. With only roughly 14 patients in the cohort, the authors noted that larger samples and more detailed clinical data are needed. Significantly higher TCR diversity was found in younger patients, and higher tumor TCR diversity was associated with shorter overall and disease-free survival.

Via the germline V gene, CDR1 is MNHEY and CDR2 SVGAGI. Trimming takes 2 bases from V and 3 bases from J, and the germline ends sit 13 bases apart. The CDR3 starts with the cysteine, ends with the phenylalanine, and has 15 residues. The read is trimmed to its CDR3 DNA, 45 bases read in frame from base 1. Bulk unsorted tissue served as the source for RNA extraction, and RNA quality was assessed using a NanoDrop ND-1000 and an Agilent 2100. For the normal lung samples, distant non-tumor tissue was collected more than 3 cm away from the tumor edge. All donors had newly diagnosed lung cancer, had not received prior chemotherapy, and were admitted for thoracic surgery in China between August and November 2014. The study excluded patients who had received radiotherapy or chemotherapy before or who had another cancer at the same time. Pieces of surgical tissue measuring about 1-2.1 cm3 were kept in RNAlater solution and held at -80 degrees C until needed.

Libraries were prepared through multiplex PCR. Sequencing instrument: Illumina HiSeq 2500. TCRbeta libraries were constructed through three rounds of nested PCR with primers (Table S4) according to protocols modified from ARM-PCR. PCR products of 200-500 bp were gel-excised and purified with the QIAquick gel extraction kit before sequencing. In the source study's methods: Reads were cleaned using Trimmomatic, were merged into complete CDR3 sequences using FLASH, and were assigned to V(D)J germline segments using MiTCR. Clonal diversity was computed as the inverse Simpson's index with VDJtools. In-frame sequences without a premature stop codon were defined as productive reads. TCRdb handled the public reads itself, with Q25 trimming in fastp and clone calling in MiXCR, and kept productive beta chains. One record per CDR3 amino acid sequence lists the most common genes and DNA. Here the V and J calls rest on TCRdb's processing, not on the authors' analysis. Across this sample there are 40,000 to 50,000 distinct CDR3 sequences, with around 64% seen only once. 30% of the sample is taken by the ten largest.

The chain uses TRBV6-5 and TRBJ1-2; TRBD1 might be the D gene, on 5 matching bases. The clonotype was recovered from a woman aged 70-85 years with non-small cell lung cancer. The sequenced sample was distant non-tumor lung tissue. The sequenced DNA is TGTGCCAGCAGTTACGGTACGGGGGTTGACTATGGCTACACCTTC. This yields the protein CASSYGTGVDYGYTF.